A selection of T cell receptor beta chains follows, all from one sample in a study of blood T cells in healthy people across ages. TCRdb called the 5' RACE reads again in MiXCR, with one record for every CDR3 protein. The sample holds around 900,000 distinct CDR3 sequences, roughly 50% seen once. Source material: blood. The source is a woman in her sixties or seventies in good health. CDR3s include the opening cysteine and the closing phenylalanine or tryptophan. D genes are given only for firm matches.

j_gene | d_gene | v_gene | CDR3aa
TRBJ1-6 | . | TRBV14 | CASSQANGARGSPLHF
TRBJ2-3 | TRBD2 | TRBV6-6 | CASSYSAGGGTDTQYF
TRBJ1-5 | . | TRBV20-1 | CSARETPGGFGNQPQHF
TRBJ2-7 | TRBD1 | TRBV3-1 | CASSQADRGLHEQYF
TRBJ2-7 | TRBD1 | TRBV4-1 | CASSHRDRVHEQYF
. | TRBD2 | TRBV28 | CASKGLAETYEQYF
TRBJ2-1 | TRBD2 | TRBV20-1 | CSAGPASGIYNEQFF
TRBJ1-4 | . | TRBV6-5 | CASSPAYATNEKLFF
TRBJ2-3 | . | TRBV20-1 | CSARAPGAEGADTQYF
TRBJ2-1 | . | TRBV20-1 | CSARGGFTEQFF
TRBJ2-7 | TRBD2 | TRBV29-1 | CSVRTSGSSDEQYF
TRBJ2-1 | . | TRBV11-2 | CASSLSGGHNEQFF
TRBJ2-3 | TRBD1 | TRBV14 | CASSQYRRTGTGRLTDTQYF
TRBJ2-5 | . | TRBV4-2 | CASSQALGRDAVGGTQYF
TRBJ2-3 | . | TRBV7-2 | CASSLVLPGDTQYF
TRBJ2-3 | . | TRBV13 | CASSRRGGIGADTQYF
TRBJ2-5 | . | TRBV3-1 | CASSQDRGASPSQEQYF
TRBJ1-2 | TRBD1 | TRBV5-6 | CASSWGQFNYGYTF
TRBJ2-5 | . | TRBV12-3/TRBV12-4 | CASSEIMQYETQYF
TRBJ2-2 | TRBD2 | TRBV20-1 | CSARDWGGNTGELFF
. | TRBD2 | TRBV7-9 | CASSGREEVYEQYF
TRBJ1-4 | TRBD1 | TRBV20-1 | CSAREGTGNEKLFF
TRBJ2-6 | . | TRBV12-3/TRBV12-4 | CASRLAVSGANVLTF
TRBJ2-5 | . | TRBV5-4 | CASSVGSTLDQETQYF
TRBJ2-5 | . | TRBV21-1 | CASSKLVREGSSYNEQYF
TRBJ2-7 | . | TRBV6-2/TRBV6-3 | CASSYPHYGQYF
TRBJ2-1 | . | TRBV28 | CASSLSVGYNEQFF
TRBJ1-2 | . | TRBV6-5 | CASSYSVDRGEGYGYTF
TRBJ2-1 | . | TRBV20-1 | CRVDSGNYNEQFF
TRBJ2-5 | . | TRBV20-1 | CSARDPGTVRNEQYF
TRBJ1-1 | TRBD1 | TRBV11-2 | CASSLGDRENTEAFF
TRBJ2-1 | TRBD1 | TRBV27 | CASSFRQGSRSNEQFF
TRBJ1-5 | TRBD1 | TRBV6-2/TRBV6-3 | CASGDRTGVSQHF
TRBJ2-3 | . | TRBV20-1 | CSARGFRRTAGAGLTDTQYF
TRBJ2-5 | . | TRBV4-1 | CASSRPGHTQETQYF
. | TRBD1 | TRBV6-6 | CASHRDRDYEQYF
TRBJ2-2 | . | TRBV27 | CASSFTLAGELFF
TRBJ2-7 | . | TRBV29-1 | CSVEFRGRDDTQYF
TRBJ2-1 | . | TRBV15 | CATSRDRAYNEQFF
TRBJ2-3 | . | TRBV2 | CASQVRGVEVTDTQYF
TRBJ2-7 | . | TRBV11-2 | CASSLDRKVGYEQYF
TRBJ2-5 | TRBD2 | TRBV20-1 | CSARLSGRKGETQYF